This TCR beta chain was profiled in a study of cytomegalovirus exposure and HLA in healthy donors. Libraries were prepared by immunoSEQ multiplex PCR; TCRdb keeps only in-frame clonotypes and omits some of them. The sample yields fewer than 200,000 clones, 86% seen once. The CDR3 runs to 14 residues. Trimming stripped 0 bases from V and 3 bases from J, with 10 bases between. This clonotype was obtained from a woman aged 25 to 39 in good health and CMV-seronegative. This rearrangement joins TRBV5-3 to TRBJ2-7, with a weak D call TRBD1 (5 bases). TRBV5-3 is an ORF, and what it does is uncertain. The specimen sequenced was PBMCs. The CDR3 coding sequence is TGTGCCAGAAGCTTGGGGGGCCCTGACTACGAGCAGTACTTC. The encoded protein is CARSLGGPDYEQYF.